This T cell receptor (beta chain) was obtained from a study of OX40 agonist ivuxolimab in advanced cancers. General notes on the study: Ivuxolimab was an agonistic, fully human IgG2 monoclonal antibody directed against OX40 (CD134), a costimulatory receptor. Intravenous ivuxolimab was administered to patients every 2 weeks at six dose levels: 0.01, 0.1, 0.3, 1.5, 3 and 10 mg/kg. Of the approximately 50 patients in dose escalation, some 20 had hepatocellular carcinoma, some 15 had melanoma, 9 had renal cell carcinoma and 9 had head and neck cancer. The dose-escalation cohort was 82.7% male with a mean age of 60 years, ranging from roughly 20 to 80. Patients were allowed to have had prior anti-PD-1, anti-PD-L1 or anti-CTLA-4 therapy, and approximately 40% of the dose-escalation patients had been treated with checkpoint inhibitors. Partial responses were achieved by three dose-escalation patients, of whom one had hepatocellular carcinoma and two had cutaneous melanoma. Peripheral TCRbeta sequencing was intended to test whether TCR sequence diversity was altered and clonal T-cell expansion was caused by ivuxolimab. The monotherapy dose-escalation portion (N ≈ 52 patients) of the phase I ivuxolimab trial is reported in the paper. Findings and caveats that apply to the study as a whole: After ivuxolimab, more expanded clones were found on average in CD8+ T cells than in CD4+ T cells. Antigen specificity was not determined for the clonally expanded peripheral T cells. Low levels of normalized T-cell clonal expansion were also seen in some patients who did not respond. At doses from 0.1 to 3.0 mg/kg, clonal expansion was seen in both CD4+ and CD8+ blood T cells between baseline and week 6. In the 0.1-3.0 mg/kg groups, partial responders had among the lowest normalized peripheral clonal expansion, particularly in CD8+ T cells.

A note on this clone: It has no known antigen specificity. No base qualities exist here, and no much larger clone lies one base off it.

Trimming removed 5 bases from V and 5 bases from J, leaving 18 bases between the germline ends. Taken from cysteine to phenylalanine, the CDR3 has 15 residues. CDR3 DNA only is kept here, 45 bases in frame from base 1. Taken from the germline V gene (reference sequence), the CDR1 and CDR2 loops are MNHEY and SMNVEV. Patients with autoimmune disease history or receiving systemic immunosuppression were excluded from the trial. Peripheral blood for TCR sequencing was drawn from every dose cohort at baseline, at cycle 4 day 1 and at cycle 7 day 1. The samples were taken from a phase I, first-in-human, multicenter, open-label dose-escalation trial of ivuxolimab. The trial enrolled adults with locally advanced or metastatic head and neck squamous cell, hepatocellular, melanoma or renal cell carcinoma. CD4+ and CD8+ T cells were sorted separately from peripheral blood before TCR sequencing. Genomic DNA was isolated from the sorted cells so that the TCRbeta CDR3 region could be sequenced. The immunoSEQ Assay was used for sequencing of TCRbeta CDR3 regions. TCRdb provides this immuneACCESS table in a form limited to in-frame rearrangements. Some clones are lacking; in checked studies, under half of them reflect an unresolved V gene, and why the rest are absent is not known. The sample yields about 59,000 clones; 75% to 90% were counted once. The ten largest clones capture around 0.4% of the sample.

This sequence uses TRBV27 and TRBJ1-1, and perhaps TRBD1 as D gene, on 5 matching bases. The sequences come from CD4+ or CD8+ T cells sorted from blood, collected in a trial of the OX40 agonist ivuxolimab. The TCR sequence derives from an adult with an advanced solid tumor such as melanoma, head and neck, liver or kidney cancer. The sequenced DNA: TGTGCCAGCAGTCCCCAGGCCAGGGCGAAAACTGAAGCTTTCTTT. Translated, it gives CASSPQARAKTEAFF.